The 25 T cell receptor beta chains presented below share a single source sample, sequenced in a study of cytomegalovirus exposure and HLA in healthy donors. The PCR had 60 Vbeta and 13 Jbeta primers. TCRdb keeps only in-frame clones here, not all; method: immunoSEQ multiplex PCR. This sample has under 200,000 clones, with approximately 72% found just once. Material for sequencing was PBMCs. These receptors were collected from a man aged 45-65 years in good health and CMV-seronegative.

The CDR3 coding sequence is TGTGCCAGCAGCTTTAGGGACTCCCGACGGAACGAGCAGTACTTC. Translation: CASSFRDSRRNEQYF. The chain carries TRBV7-9 and TRBJ2-7; TRBD2 is a possible D gene (6 bases). Per the germline V gene, CDR1 is SEHNR and CDR2 is FQNEAQ (reference sequence). V was clipped by 3 bases and J by 5 bases, with 17 bases between them. The CDR3 extends over 15 amino acids.

This sequence joins TRBV6-1 and TRBJ1-5, with 11 nucleotides matching TRBD1. V gave up 0 bases and J gave up 0 bases; unmatched junction bases: 4. Germline V gene lookup returns CDR1 MNHNS and CDR2 SASEGT. This CDR3 region has 18 residues. The CDR3: CASSEARTGGFSNQPQHF. The CDR3 DNA reads TGTGCCAGCAGTGAAGCTCGGACAGGGGGCTTTAGCAATCAGCCCCAGCATTTT.

This rearrangement joins TRBV5-4 to TRBJ1-6; 8 bases agree with TRBD1. V dropped 3 bases and J dropped 10; count of bases not matched to a gene: 9. CDR3 size: 15 residues. The germline V gene has CDR1 SGHNT and CDR2 YYREEE (reference sequence). The DNA of the CDR3 is TGTGCCAGCAGCTCCCGTACAGGGGGATGGTCACCCCTCCACTTT. The encoded protein is CASSSRTGGWSPLHF.

This clone was seen a single time. The CDR3 here is CATSRATGGAGNSPLHF. CDR3 in DNA: TGTGCCACCAGCAGAGCCACAGGGGGCGCAGGGAATTCACCCCTCCACTTT. The chain employs TRBV15 and TRBJ1-6; 9 positions match TRBD1. In germline, CDR1 is LNHNV, CDR2 YYDKDF (reference sequence). With 1 base clipped from V and 7 bases from J, the junction kept 8 bases outside the gene matches. The CDR3 totals 17 residues.

A single count supports this clone. The chain joins TRBV5-1 to TRBJ2-5; TRBD2 matches 8 bases. Germline V gene data show CDR1 as SGHRS and CDR2 as YFSETQ. The CDR3 contains 14 residues. V lost 4 bases and J lost 1; bases outside the gene matches: 3. CDR3 sequence: CASSLAGGQETQYF. The CDR3 DNA follows: TGCGCCAGCAGCCTTGCGGGGGGCCAAGAGACCCAGTACTTC.

Points on this clone: One junction end disagrees with the germline gene, perhaps due to a read error. This chain joins TRBV27 and TRBJ2-7; D might be TRBD1 (5 bases). This CDR3 has 17 amino acids. Germline CDR1 MNHEY, CDR2 SMNVEV (reference sequence). The CDR3 coding sequence is TGTGCCAGCAGTCCCCCCTTCGGCAGGGCGACGGCCTACGAGCAGCACTTC. It yields the protein CASSPPFGRATAYEQHF.

The genes are TRBV6-5 and TRBJ1-1; D is undetermined. Germline V gene sequence: CDR1 MNHEY, CDR2 SVGAGI. The V and J ends lost 5 bases and 4 bases respectively, with 14 bases between them. The length of the CDR3 is 14 residues. The CDR3 bases are TGTGCCAGCAGTGGACGACTTGAGGGCACTGAAGCTTTCTTT. Translating gives CASSGRLEGTEAFF.

V gene TRBV7-9 combines with J gene TRBJ1-3; no clear D. The length of the CDR3 is 16 residues. CDR1 is SEHNR, CDR2 FQNEAQ, per germline (reference sequence). Deletions cut 5 bases from V and 0 bases from J, with 14 bases between. The CDR3 DNA sequence: TGTGCCAGCAGCCCCCTCGACAAAGGCTCTGGAAACACCATATATTTT. Translation: CASSPLDKGSGNTIYF.

The gene calls are TRBV7-3 and TRBJ2-1; 8 bases align to TRBD1. V dropped 2 bases and J dropped 8; count of bases not matched to a gene: 2. Per the germline V gene, CDR1 is SGHTA and CDR2 is FQGTGA. The CDR3 is made up of 13 amino acids. CDR3 coding DNA: TGTGCCAGCAGCTTACAGGGGGCGGATGAGCAGTTCTTC. Translated, it gives CASSLQGADEQFF.

This clone was seen just once. This rearrangement joins TRBV7-8 to TRBJ1-2, with 8 nucleotides matching TRBD1. Germline trimming cut 3 bases from V and 5 bases from J; bases unmatched to any gene: 8. Germline V CDR1 and CDR2: SGHVS, FQNEAQ. This CDR3 comprises 15 residues. DNA of the CDR3: TGTGCCAGCAGCTTGGTTCAGGGGGCTGGATATGGCTACACCTTC. Amino acids: CASSLVQGAGYGYTF.

This chain uses TRBV2 with TRBJ2-7; the D is unclear. Germline CDR1 and CDR2: SNHLY and FYNNEI. The CDR3 has 12 residues. V lost 7 bases and J lost 1, with 8 bases in between. CDR3 DNA sequence: TGTGCCAGCAAGTTACAGTCCTACGAGCAGTACTTC. It codes for CASKLQSYEQYF.

V is TRBV19 and J is TRBJ2-1; 8 positions agree with TRBD1. Germline CDR1 and CDR2: LNHDA and SQIVND (reference sequence). V dropped 3 bases and J dropped 1; count of bases not matched to a gene: 5. This CDR3 is built from 16 residues. The CDR3 sequence is CASSIDRGGSYNEQFF. As DNA, the CDR3 is TGTGCCAGTAGTATTGACAGGGGAGGATCCTACAATGAGCAGTTCTTC.

This chain connects TRBV5-1 to TRBJ1-1, with D possibly being TRBD1 (6 bases). The CDR3 is 14 amino acids. Germline CDR1 and CDR2: SGHRS and YFSETQ. Trimming shortened V by 0 bases and J by 5 bases, and 11 bases separated the two germline ends. The CDR3 DNA reads TGCGCCAGCAGCTTGGTAGGGGGGGTGACTGAAGCTTTCTTT. Translation gives CASSLVGGVTEAFF.

This chain links TRBV7-2 with TRBJ2-2; D not certain. Germline CDR1 is SGHTA and CDR2 is FQGNSA. The germline V and J ends were trimmed by 0 bases and 1 base, with 12 bases remaining between them. The CDR3 length is 17 residues. The CDR3 region has the DNA TGTGCCAGCAGCTTAGCTCCCACACACATGAACACCGGGGAGCTGTTTTTT. Translating gives CASSLAPTHMNTGELFF.

This rearrangement joins TRBV5-1 to TRBJ1-5; 9 bases map to TRBD1. Germline lookup yields CDR1 SGHRS and CDR2 YFSETQ. This CDR3 has 14 residues. Germline trimming cut 4 bases from V and 5 bases from J; bases unmatched to any gene: 4. CDR3 DNA sequence: TGCGCCAGCAGCCCAACAGGGGGCGATCAGCCCCAGCATTTT. Protein product: CASSPTGGDQPQHF.

The chain has TRBV6-5 and TRBJ2-5, with D perhaps matching TRBD2 (6 bases). The CDR3 is 14 amino acids. V was pared by 4 bases and J by 5 bases, with 14 bases between. Germline V gene data show CDR1 as MNHEY and CDR2 as SVGAGI. The CDR3: CASSSLEGRETQYF. Here the CDR3 DNA reads TGTGCCAGCAGTTCCCTGGAGGGGAGGGAGACCCAGTACTTC.

V and J are TRBV2 and TRBJ1-2; D is unclear. The germline gives CDR1 SNHLY, CDR2 FYNNEI. The CDR3 is 11 residues long. V lost 6 bases, J lost 7 bases, and 9 bases lay in between. Here the CDR3 reads CASRGGPGYTF. For the CDR3, the DNA is TGTGCCAGCAGGGGAGGGCCTGGCTACACCTTC.

CDR3 loop: CASSLGTGSSTDTQYF. The CDR3 DNA reads TGCGCCAGCAGCTTGGGTACGGGATCTAGCACAGATACGCAGTATTTT. The gene calls are TRBV5-1 and TRBJ2-3; maybe TRBD2 (5 bases). The CDR3 totals 16 residues. Germline-derived CDR1 and CDR2 are SGHRS and YFSETQ. Trimming removed 0 bases from V and 0 bases from J, with 11 bases in between.

A note on this clone: This sample also contains other DNA sequences that code for the same CDR3. V usage is TRBV7-9 and J usage is TRBJ2-5; D is ambiguous. The CDR3 has 13 residues. The germline gives CDR1 SEHNR, CDR2 FQNEAQ (reference sequence). The germline V and J ends were trimmed by 1 base and 2 bases, with 5 bases remaining between them. As DNA, the CDR3 is TGTGCCAGCAGCTTAGACAGTCAAGAGACCCAGTACTTC. Protein product: CASSLDSQETQYF.

This clone was seen a few times. The chain couples TRBV11-2 to TRBJ1-5; a weak D match, TRBD1 (5 bases). This CDR3 contains 13 residues. With 4 bases removed from V and 7 bases from J, the gap between germline ends came to 11 bases. Germline lookup yields CDR1 SGHAT and CDR2 FQNNGV. CDR3 protein: CASSSTGEQPQHF. As DNA, the CDR3 is TGTGCCAGCAGCTCAACAGGAGAACAGCCCCAGCATTTT.

The V and J genes are TRBV18 and TRBJ1-2, with a possible D match to TRBD1 (6 bases). The CDR3 is 17 residues long. The ends were cut back, 3 bases at V and 6 bases at J, with 23 bases in the middle. Germline CDR1 is KGHSH and CDR2 is LQKENI. The CDR3 loop is CASSPLFRAGEENGYTF. The DNA for the CDR3 is TGTGCCAGCTCACCTCTATTTCGGGCAGGGGAAGAGAATGGCTACACCTTC.

The gene calls are TRBV28 and TRBJ1-2; D remains ambiguous. This CDR3 region has 13 residues. Germline V gene sequence: CDR1 MDHEN, CDR2 SYDVKM. V dropped 4 bases and J dropped 5 bases, with 11 bases sitting between them. This CDR3 is CASSSTTLYGYTF. As DNA, the CDR3 is TGTGCCAGCAGTTCTACGACATTATATGGCTACACCTTC.

The genes are TRBV15 and TRBJ2-2; the D is unclear. The CDR3 is 14 amino acids. Looked up from germline, CDR1 is LNHNV and CDR2 is YYDKDF (reference sequence). Trimming took 0 bases from V and 6 from J, leaving 8 bases between them. CDR3 DNA sequence: TGTGCCACCAGCAGAGACGGTATTGCCGGGGAGCTGTTTTTT. This codes for CATSRDGIAGELFF.

As regards this clone: One end of the junction is discordant with germline, which a read error may explain. The V call is TRBV7-7, the J call TRBJ2-5, with TRBD2 matching 8 bases. This CDR3 is 15 amino acids long. Germline-derived CDR1 and CDR2 are SSHAT and FNYEAQ (reference sequence). The DNA for the CDR3 is TGTGCTAGCAGCTTCAGCGGGGGCCTACAAGAGACCCAGTACTTC. This encodes CASSFSGGLQETQYF.

This clone was detected only a few times. Other DNA sequences within the sample encode an identical CDR3. The rearrangement links TRBV6-5 to TRBJ1-2, with 11 nucleotides matching TRBD1. This CDR3 region has 16 residues. CDR1 is MNHEY and CDR2 is SVGAGI in the germline V gene. J was trimmed by 4 bases and V by 0 bases; bases with no gene match: 4. CDR3: CASSYSRTGGSYGYTF. The DNA of the CDR3 is TGTGCCAGCAGTTACTCCCGGACAGGGGGCAGCTATGGCTACACCTTC.